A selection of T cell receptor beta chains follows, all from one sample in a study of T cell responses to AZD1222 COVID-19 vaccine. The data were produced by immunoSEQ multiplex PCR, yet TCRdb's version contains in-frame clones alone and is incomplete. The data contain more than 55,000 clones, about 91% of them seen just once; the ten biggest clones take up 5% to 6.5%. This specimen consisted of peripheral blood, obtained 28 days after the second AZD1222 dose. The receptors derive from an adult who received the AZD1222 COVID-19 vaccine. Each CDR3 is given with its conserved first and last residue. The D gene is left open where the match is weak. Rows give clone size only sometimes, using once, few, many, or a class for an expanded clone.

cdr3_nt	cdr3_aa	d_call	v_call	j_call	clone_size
TGTGCCAGCAGTTACTCGTCAGGGAGAGGTTCACCCCTCCACTTT	CASSYSSGRGSPLHF	.	TRBV6-2/TRBV6-3	TRBJ1-6	once
TGCGCCAGCAGCTTGGCGCTAGCGGGCGGAGACGAGCAGTACTTC	CASSLALAGGDEQYF	TRBD2	TRBV5-1	TRBJ2-7	.
TGTGCCAGCAGCCCCAGGAGCGGGGGGGCCAATGAGCAGTTCTTC	CASSPRSGGANEQFF	TRBD2	TRBV9	TRBJ2-1	.
TGTGCCAGCAGCCAAGCCGGTAGCCCCGGTACGCAGTATTTT	CASSQAGSPGTQYF	.	TRBV14	TRBJ2-3	.
TGTGCCAGCAGTGTACAGGGGCACGATGAAAAACTGTTTTTT	CASSVQGHDEKLFF	TRBD1	TRBV27	TRBJ1-4	.
TGCGCCAGCAGCTTGGGAAGCCGGGACAGGGGGAGTAGTATGAACTATGGCTACACCTTC	CASSLGSRDRGSSMNYGYTF	TRBD1	TRBV5-1	TRBJ1-2	few
TGTGCCAGCAGCGTAACGGGGAACGAGCAGTACTTC	CASSVTGNEQYF	.	TRBV9	TRBJ2-7	.
TGTGCCAGCAGCGTAGCTATGGCGGGACGAGCGAATGAGCAGTTCTTC	CASSVAMAGRANEQFF	.	TRBV9	TRBJ2-1	.
TGTGCCAGCAGCCCACGACAGGGCAGGGGCGGGAATGAGCAGTTCTTC	CASSPRQGRGGNEQFF	TRBD1	TRBV7-8	TRBJ2-1	few
TGTGCCAGCTCACCACAGTTAGGTGGGTTATCTGGAAACACCATATATTTT	CASSPQLGGLSGNTIYF	.	TRBV18	TRBJ1-3	.
TGTGCCACCCCCCTGGGCTCCAAGGGGAATGGCTACACCTTC	CATPLGSKGNGYTF	.	TRBV28	TRBJ1-2	.
TGTGCCAGCAGTCGTAGCGGGACCTACGAGCAGTACTTC	CASSRSGTYEQYF	TRBD2	TRBV12-3/TRBV12-4	TRBJ2-7	.
TGTGCCAGCAGTTTACAGGCAGGGCGAAACTATGGCTACACCTTC	CASSLQAGRNYGYTF	.	TRBV28	TRBJ1-2	.
TGTGCCAGCAGCCCTGGACTAGCTCTAGCCAAAAACATTCAGTACTTC	CASSPGLALAKNIQYF	TRBD2	TRBV11-2	TRBJ2-4	.
TGTGCCAGCTCACCACCAAAAAGCGTTAGCAATCAGCCCCAGCATTTT	CASSPPKSVSNQPQHF	.	TRBV18	TRBJ1-5	.
TGTGCCAGCAGCTTGGGGACAGGAGCCCAAAATCAGCCCCAGCATTTT	CASSLGTGAQNQPQHF	TRBD1	TRBV5-4	TRBJ1-5	.
TGTGCCAGCAGCTTCCGGGACAGGGGTAATACGCAGTATTTT	CASSFRDRGNTQYF	TRBD1	TRBV5-6	TRBJ2-3	.
TGCGCCAGCAGCGCCCTGGGACTAGCGTTGGAGACCCAGTACTTC	CASSALGLALETQYF	TRBD2	TRBV5-1	TRBJ2-5	.
TGTGCCAGCAGCCAAGGACAGGGGGCCTTCTCGGACTTC	CASSQGQGAFSDF	TRBD1	TRBV3-1/TRBV3-2	TRBJ2-5	.
TGTGCCAGCAGCTCCCGGGGAAACACCATATATTTT	CASSSRGNTIYF	.	TRBV11-3	TRBJ1-3	.
TGCGCCAGCAGCCAAGTGGGTCTAGCGGGAGCGCCGCCAGGCACGCAGTATTTT	CASSQVGLAGAPPGTQYF	TRBD2	TRBV4-1	TRBJ2-3	.
TGTGCCAGCAGCTCTGAACTAGGCTACGAGCAGTACTTC	CASSSELGYEQYF	.	TRBV7-2	TRBJ2-7	once
TGTGCCAGCTCACCACTCGGTTCCGTTGAAAAACTGTTTTTT	CASSPLGSVEKLFF	.	TRBV18	TRBJ1-4	.